This T cell receptor beta chain stems from a study of tumor-infiltrating lymphocytes in primary liver carcinoma. This CDR3 has 14 amino acids. From approximately 0.5 ug of total RNA, TCR beta-specific cDNA was reverse-transcribed using a constant-region primer. Construction of TCR beta libraries relied on three successive nested multiplex PCR rounds employing slightly modified ARM-PCR. Primers for the first two PCR rounds were TRBV1-TRBV30 forward primers and a C-beta reverse primer (approximately 10 cycles per round). TCRdb reprocessed the multiplex PCR reads with MiXCR, giving one entry per CDR3 protein. The repertoire has some 190,000 distinct CDR3 sequences, around 60% of them found once; the top ten carry around 68%. RNA was extracted from whole blood without cell sorting, alongside germline DNA.

This clonotype was obtained from a man aged 35-49 years with primary liver carcinoma and hepatitis B virus infection. The J gene is TRBJ2-3, the V gene TRBV21-1; the D call of TRBD1 is as the table states it, not checked on the DNA. TRBV21-1 is a pseudogene locus. The sample taken for sequencing was peripheral blood. For the CDR3, the DNA is TGTGCCAGCAGCTCCCGGACAAGCACAGATACGCAGTATTTT. Its protein product is CASSSRTSTDTQYF.